Listed here are 6 T cell receptor beta chains from one sample, sequenced in a study of blood T cell repertoires in COVID-19. Produced via immunoSEQ multiplex PCR; TCRdb's table is partial and in-frame only. Among a few hundred thousand clones listed, about nine tenths were seen once. The specimen sequenced was peripheral blood. Receptors were obtained from a woman between 40 and 50 years old who had recovered from COVID-19.

CDR3 region: CASSLALTGKETQYF. The CDR3 DNA reads TGTGCCAGCAGCTTGGCCTTAACAGGGAAAGAGACCCAGTACTTC. This rearrangement joins TRBV5-4 to TRBJ2-5, with D maybe TRBD1 (6 bases). Trimming took off 0 bases at V and 3 bases at J, with 12 bases between the two ends. Germline V gene lookup returns CDR1 SGHNT and CDR2 YYREEE (reference sequence). The CDR3 has 15 residues. Full variable domain (outside the CDR3, taken from reference TRBV5-4 and TRBJ2-5): ETGVTQSPTHLIKTRGQQVTLRCSSQSGHNTVSWYQQALGQGPQFIFQYYREEENGRGNFPPRFSGLQFPNYSSELNVNALELDDSALYLCASSLALTGKETQYFGPGTRLLVL.

This clone was counted only a few times. The rearrangement links TRBV5-4 to TRBJ2-3, with 10 nucleotides matching TRBD2. V lost 4 bases and J lost 4; bases outside the gene matches: 9. Germline CDR1 SGHNT, CDR2 YYREEE (reference sequence). The CDR3 runs 16 residues. The CDR3 nucleotides read TGTGCCAGCAGCCTCACTAGCGGGACCCGCGCAGATACGCAGTATTTT. It yields the protein CASSLTSGTRADTQYF. Based on the CDR3 plus reference TRBV5-4 and TRBJ2-3, the full variable domain is ETGVTQSPTHLIKTRGQQVTLRCSSQSGHNTVSWYQQALGQGPQFIFQYYREEENGRGNFPPRFSGLQFPNYSSELNVNALELDDSALYLCASSLTSGTRADTQYFGPGTRLTVL.

The chain combines TRBV29-1 with TRBJ2-1; 9 positions match TRBD1. After removal of 8 bases from V and 4 bases from J, the junction contained 3 bases not matched to a gene. The CDR3 has 12 residues. CDR1 SQVTM and CDR2 ANQGSEA come from the germline V gene. The CDR3 loop reads CSIGTGYNEQFF. Written as DNA, the CDR3 is TGCAGCATCGGGACAGGGTACAATGAGCAGTTCTTC.

The V gene is TRBV6-4, the J gene TRBJ1-5, with D unclear. CDR1 MRHNA and CDR2 SNTAGT come from the germline V gene. Trimming removed 3 bases at V and 6 bases at J, with 9 bases between. CDR3 size: 13 residues. The CDR3 is CASSEEGGQPQHF. Here the CDR3 DNA reads TGTGCCAGCAGTGAAGAGGGAGGTCAGCCCCAGCATTTT.

The rearrangement links TRBV12-3 or TRBV12-4 to TRBJ2-7; D remains unclear. The CDR3 runs to 13 residues. Trimming cost V 2 bases and J 2 bases, with 7 bases left between them. The CDR3 DNA reads TGTGCCAGCAGTTTACTGGCCACCTACGAGCAGTACTTC. Protein sequence: CASSLLATYEQYF.

This chain joins TRBV7-8 and TRBJ2-1; TRBD2 agrees at 11 bases. Germline CDR1 SGHVS, CDR2 FQNEAQ. There are 15 residues in the CDR3. The J segment lost 8 bases and the V segment lost 1 base, leaving 4 bases of the junction unmatched. CDR3 residues: CASSLGSSGGYEQFF. The CDR3 bases are TGTGCCAGCAGCTTAGGGTCTAGCGGGGGGTATGAGCAGTTCTTC.